One T cell receptor (beta chain) is described in this entry. The V and J ends lost 6 bases and 6 bases respectively, with 13 bases between them. CDR3 length: 13 amino acids. The germline gives CDR1 LNHDA, CDR2 SQIVND (reference sequence). The data were taken from a study of blood T cell repertoires in COVID-19. Study-level information: Researchers got acute and convalescent COVID-19 samples from the United States, Italy and Spain. The analysed material was cDNA or gDNA that came from T cells, B-cell-depleted T cells, or PBMCs.

Original analysis: Amplified reference gene primers provided the basis for estimating nucleated cell counts. Profiling relied on immunoSEQ multiplex PCR, and the TCRdb table lists in-frame clones only, not all of them. That table is the source of V, J and clone size, and D and trimming were worked out from the DNA. The sample shows about 29,000 clones, 80% to 90% of them seen only once. The sample comprised peripheral blood. The chain combines TRBV19 with TRBJ2-3; D not certain. This TCR came from a human donor in a cohort sampled during active COVID-19. CDR3 residues: CASSVRSWDTQYF. DNA for the CDR3: TGTGCCAGTAGCGTCAGGTCATGGGATACGCAGTATTTT.